The 9 T cell receptor beta chains reported below all come from one sample, sequenced in a study of control samples from healthy donors and cancer patients. Measured with immunoSEQ multiplex PCR; TCRdb has only the in-frame clones, and not every one. The table shows 180,000 or so clones, with 91% occurring only once. The sequenced sample was blood. These receptors all stem from a woman aged 30 to 39 in good health.

This clone turned up a few times. The DNA of the CDR3 is TGTGCCAGCAGCTCCCGACTAGCGGGAAACAATGAGCAGTTCTTC. Protein sequence: CASSSRLAGNNEQFF. This chain connects TRBV11-2 to TRBJ2-1; 11 bases are a match to TRBD2. CDR1 SGHAT and CDR2 FQNNGV come from the germline V gene. V gave up 4 bases and J gave up 5 bases; unmatched junction bases: 4. The CDR3 loop spans 15 amino acids.

The chain employs TRBV24-1 and TRBJ1-4; weak D call: TRBD1 (5 bases). Trimming removed 12 bases at V and 3 bases at J, with 10 bases between. CDR3 length: 12 residues. The germline V gene has CDR1 KGHDR and CDR2 SFDVKD. This CDR3 is CAAQGPNEKLFF. In DNA, the CDR3 is TGTGCCGCCCAGGGCCCTAATGAAAAACTGTTTTTT.

The chain has TRBV7-3 and TRBJ2-1; 11 bases are shared with TRBD2. The V gene's germline CDR1 is SGHTA and CDR2 FQGTGA. CDR3 length: 16 residues. J gave up 3 bases and V 2 bases, and 3 bases lay outside the gene matches. The CDR3 coding sequence is TGTGCCAGCAGCTTAGGGGGGACTAGCGGCTACAATGAGCAGTTCTTC. This encodes CASSLGGTSGYNEQFF.

The genes are TRBV11-3 and TRBJ2-7; TRBD1 aligns across 8 bases. Trimming cost V 5 bases and J 5 bases; bases outside gene matches: 8. This CDR3 comprises 14 residues. Germline V lookup: CDR1 SGHNT, CDR2 YENEEA. This CDR3 reads CASSPGQGLDEQYF. Here the CDR3 DNA reads TGTGCCAGCAGCCCCGGACAGGGTCTCGACGAGCAGTACTTC.

On this clone itself: This specimen includes other DNA sequences encoding the same CDR3. The rearrangement joins TRBV28 to TRBJ1-1; a possible D gene is TRBD1 (6 bases). CDR3 size: 15 residues. The V and J ends lost 2 bases and 1 base respectively, with 11 bases between them. The germline gives CDR1 MDHEN, CDR2 SYDVKM. The CDR3 spells CASSLGGRGNTEAFF. In DNA, the CDR3 is TGTGCCAGCAGTTTAGGGGGGCGGGGGAACACTGAAGCTTTCTTT.

This chain uses TRBV9 with TRBJ1-2, with D perhaps matching TRBD1 (5 bases). Between the trimmed V and J ends, which lost 0 bases and 2 bases, there was a span of 11 bases. The CDR3 length is 15 residues. From germline, CDR1 is SGDLS and CDR2 YYNGEE. The CDR3 DNA reads as TGTGCCAGCAGCGTAGATGTAGGGGCGAACTATGGCTACACCTTC. Protein: CASSVDVGANYGYTF.

The rearrangement links TRBV28 to TRBJ1-1; the D gene is possibly TRBD1 (5 bases). V was pared by 2 bases and J by 10 bases, with 11 bases between. Germline lookup yields CDR1 MDHEN and CDR2 SYDVKM. The CDR3 length is 12 residues. The CDR3 region is CASSLGTMGAFF. Written as DNA, the CDR3 is TGTGCCAGCAGTTTAGGGACGATGGGAGCTTTCTTT.

This chain joins TRBV28 and TRBJ1-5; 11 bases are a match to TRBD1. J was trimmed by 5 bases and V by 5 bases; bases with no gene match: 2. The CDR3 consists of 14 residues. In germline, CDR1 is MDHEN, CDR2 SYDVKM. The CDR3 DNA follows: TGTGCCAGCAGTCGGGACAGGGGGGATCAGCCCCAGCATTTT. Translation: CASSRDRGDQPQHF.

The rearrangement joins TRBV5-1 to TRBJ2-7; 9 bases match TRBD2. Germline lookup yields CDR1 SGHRS and CDR2 YFSETQ. The V gene end was trimmed by 2 bases and the J gene end by 4 bases; junction bases not matched to a gene: 4. The CDR3 consists of 14 residues. CDR3 nucleotide sequence: TGCGCCAGCAGCTTAGCGGGGGGCCAATACGAGCAGTACTTC. Translation: CASSLAGGQYEQYF. Based on the CDR3 plus reference TRBV5-1 and TRBJ2-7, the full variable domain is KAGVTQTPRYLIKTRGQQVTLSCSPISGHRSVSWYQQTPGQGLQFLFEYFSETQRNKGNFPGRFSGRQFSNSRSEMNVSTLELGDSALYLCASSLAGGQYEQYFGPGTRLTVT.